The 32 T cell receptor beta chains given below trace back to one sample, sequenced in a study of shared clonotypes between healthy human individuals. Data came from immunoSEQ multiplex PCR; TCRdb stores just in-frame clones and leaves some out. In the table there are about 2 million clones, 90% to 95% of which are singletons. The sample comprised naive CD4+ T cells sorted from blood. This sample's subset: CD45RA+ positively selected. The receptors shown here come from a man between 18 and 35 years old in good health.

V and J are TRBV7-2 and TRBJ1-2; no clear D. Germline CDR1 reads SGHTA; CDR2 reads FQGNSA. The ends were cut back, 5 bases at V and 10 bases at J, with 17 bases in the middle. The CDR3 spans 13 residues. CDR3 region: CASSPQWQVDYTF. The CDR3 bases are TGTGCCAGCAGCCCTCAGTGGCAGGTTGACTACACCTTC.

The chain joins TRBV28 to TRBJ2-7; tentatively, D is TRBD1 (6 bases). The germline gives CDR1 MDHEN, CDR2 SYDVKM. The germline V and J ends were trimmed by 5 bases and 1 base, with 9 bases remaining between them. The CDR3 extends over 13 amino acids. The CDR3 spells CASSGTLSYEQYF. Written as DNA, the CDR3 is TGTGCCAGCAGTGGGACATTGTCCTACGAGCAGTACTTC. The complete variable domain, with remaining parts taken from reference TRBV28 and TRBJ2-7, reads DVKVTQSSRYLVKRTGEKVFLECVQDMDHENMFWYRQDPGLGLRLIYFSYDVKMKEKGDIPEGYSVSREKKERFSLILESASTNQTSMYLCASSGTLSYEQYFGPGTRLTVT.

With regard to this clone: Other DNA sequences from this sample encode an identical CDR3 as well. The gene calls are TRBV28 and TRBJ2-7; 7 bases align to TRBD1. Germline CDR1 reads MDHEN; CDR2 reads SYDVKM. The junction had 3 bases not matched to a gene; V was cut back by 1 base and J by 0 bases. This CDR3 comprises 15 residues. In DNA form, the CDR3 reads TGTGCCAGCAGTTTATTGTCAGGGGGCTCCTACGAGCAGTACTTC. It is translated as CASSLLSGGSYEQYF.

The chain has TRBV4-1 and TRBJ1-1, with 10 bases lining up with TRBD1. Germline loops: CDR1 MGHRA, CDR2 YSYEKL. The CDR3 sequence is 17 residues long. Germline trimming cut 4 bases from V and 5 bases from J; bases unmatched to any gene: 13. The CDR3 DNA follows: TGCGCCAGCAGCCTGGAGGTGGCGGGACAGGGGAGGACTGAAGCTTTCTTT. It yields the protein CASSLEVAGQGRTEAFF.

This chain connects TRBV28 to TRBJ1-2; a weak D match, TRBD1 (5 bases). V was clipped by 6 bases and J by 6 bases, with 14 bases between them. Germline CDR1 reads MDHEN; CDR2 reads SYDVKM. The CDR3 is 13 amino acids. The CDR3 coding sequence is TGTGCCAGCAGGGGCTCAGGGAGGGATGGCTACACCTTC. Its protein is CASRGSGRDGYTF.

The chain is built from TRBV19 and TRBJ1-5; D unresolved. V gave up 2 bases and J gave up 3 bases, with 8 bases separating them. The CDR3 covers 14 residues. Germline V gene data show CDR1 as LNHDA and CDR2 as SQIVND (reference sequence). The CDR3 is CASSIPGLNQPQHF. CDR3 sequence (DNA): TGTGCCAGTAGTATACCGGGCCTCAATCAGCCCCAGCATTTT.

As to this clone: Mismatch with germline at one junction end may stem from a read error. Other DNA sequences in the same sample also yield this CDR3. The chain joins TRBV5-1 to TRBJ2-3, with a tentative D call TRBD2 (5 bases). This CDR3 contains 14 residues. Germline V gene sequence: CDR1 SGHRS, CDR2 YFSETQ. CDR3 nucleotides: TGCGCCAGCAGAGTAGTGGCTAGCACGGATACGCAGTATTTT. It yields the protein CASRVVASTDTQYF.

The chain recombines TRBV2 with TRBJ1-1; D might be TRBD1 (6 bases). Germline CDR1 and CDR2: SNHLY and FYNNEI. CDR3 length: 14 residues. V shed 4 bases and J shed 1 base, with 10 bases lying between them. This CDR3 reads CASSVQQGNTEAFF. The CDR3 nucleotides read TGTGCCAGCAGTGTACAACAGGGGAACACTGAAGCTTTCTTT.

This clone has a single count. The V and J genes are TRBV7-2 and TRBJ2-7; D is undetermined. The length of the CDR3 is 15 residues. Germline V CDR1 and CDR2: SGHTA, FQGNSA. V was clipped by 3 bases and J by 1 base, with 13 bases between them. In DNA, the CDR3 is TGTGCCAGCAGCTTTTTCCCGGATGCGTCCTACGAGCAGTACTTC. This encodes CASSFFPDASYEQYF.

The chain is built from TRBV5-8 and TRBJ1-5; perhaps TRBD1 as D (5 bases). The V end lost 0 bases, the J end lost 4 bases, and 11 bases lay between the germline ends. The CDR3 length is 15 residues. Germline V gene sequence: CDR1 SGHTS, CDR2 YDEGEE. The CDR3 loop is CASSLEAGKNQPQHF. DNA of the CDR3: TGTGCCAGCAGCTTGGAGGCAGGGAAAAATCAGCCCCAGCATTTT.

CDR3 DNA: TGTGCCAGCAGTGGGCAAAGCGCAGGAGGTACGCAGTATTTT. It specifies CASSGQSAGGTQYF. The chain uses TRBV28 and TRBJ2-3; the D gene is possibly TRBD2 (5 bases). The V gene lost 5 bases and the J gene lost 8 bases, with 17 bases spanning the gap. CDR3 length: 14 amino acids. The germline CDR1 and CDR2 sequences are MDHEN and SYDVKM.

The chain joins TRBV30 to TRBJ2-5; unclear D gene. Germline CDR1 GTSNPN, CDR2 SVGIG (reference sequence). This CDR3 region has 14 residues. V dropped 2 bases and J dropped 1 base, with 11 bases sitting between them. CDR3 sequence: CAWSPAAFQETQYF. The CDR3 DNA is TGTGCCTGGAGTCCGGCAGCGTTCCAAGAGACCCAGTACTTC.

The V gene is TRBV6-1, the J gene TRBJ1-2, with 10 bases identical to TRBD1. Germline V lookup: CDR1 MNHNS, CDR2 SASEGT. V gave up 1 base and J gave up 7 bases; unmatched junction bases: 3. The CDR3 has 14 residues. CDR3 coding DNA: TGTGCCAGCAGTGAAGGACAGGGGGCGGGTGGCTACACCTTC. Amino acids: CASSEGQGAGGYTF.

The chain couples TRBV19 to TRBJ2-7; 7 positions match TRBD1. The germline gives CDR1 LNHDA, CDR2 SQIVND (reference sequence). Trimming removed 4 bases from V and 4 bases from J; junction bases left unmatched: 7. The CDR3 consists of 14 residues. CDR3 protein: CASSTTGAYYEQYF. In DNA, the CDR3 is TGTGCCAGTAGTACCACAGGGGCATATTACGAGCAGTACTTC.

This clone was seen only once. The V gene is TRBV28, the J gene TRBJ2-7; maybe TRBD1 (6 bases). The V gene lost 6 bases and the J gene lost 2 bases, with 17 bases spanning the gap. CDR3 length: 15 residues. Germline V gene data show CDR1 as MDHEN and CDR2 as SYDVKM. The chain's CDR3 is CASSQPGTPPYEQYF. CDR3 sequence (DNA): TGTGCCAGCAGCCAGCCGGGGACACCCCCCTACGAGCAGTACTTC.

V and J are TRBV5-4 and TRBJ2-5; 9 bases are shared with TRBD2. This CDR3 has 14 residues. CDR1 and CDR2 from the germline V gene are SGHNT and YYREEE (reference sequence). The V gene end was trimmed by 4 bases and the J gene end by 5 bases; junction bases not matched to a gene: 6. The CDR3 here is CASSRAGGVETQYF. The CDR3 DNA reads TGTGCCAGCAGCCGAGCGGGAGGAGTCGAGACCCAGTACTTC.

This rearrangement joins TRBV6-1 to TRBJ1-4; maybe TRBD1 (5 bases). This CDR3 has 13 amino acids. Per germline, CDR1 MNHNS and CDR2 SASEGT. V lost 8 bases and J 4 bases, leaving 11 bases between the germline ends. CDR3 residues: CASRRQINEKLFF. CDR3 nucleotides: TGTGCCAGCCGACGACAGATTAATGAAAAACTGTTTTTT.

The chain couples TRBV19 to TRBJ2-3, with D tentatively TRBD2 (5 bases). The CDR3 spans 14 residues. Germline values: CDR1 LNHDA, CDR2 SQIVND (reference sequence). The V gene lost 6 bases and the J gene lost 2 bases, with 12 bases spanning the gap. Written as DNA, the CDR3 is TGTGCCAGTAGCGGGATTTCTTTCACAGATACGCAGTATTTT. The encoded protein is CASSGISFTDTQYF.

As regards this clone: The sample holds other DNA sequences that translate to the same CDR3. The V and J genes are TRBV11-3 and TRBJ2-3, with TRBD1 identical over 8 bases. Germline CDR1 reads SGHNT; CDR2 reads YENEEA. Trimming removed 5 bases from V and 1 base from J; junction bases left unmatched: 5. The CDR3 has 15 residues. The CDR3 nucleotides read TGTGCCAGCAGCCCCCAGGGGGCCGGCACAGATACGCAGTATTTT. Amino acid sequence: CASSPQGAGTDTQYF.

The rearrangement joins TRBV7-9 to TRBJ1-1; possibly TRBD1 for D (6 bases). Germline V gene lookup returns CDR1 SEHNR and CDR2 FQNEAQ (reference sequence). The V gene lost 7 bases and the J gene lost 5 bases, with 14 bases spanning the gap. The CDR3 runs 13 residues. For the CDR3, the DNA is TGTGCCAGCACCCCTAGGGGGTTGACTGAAGCTTTCTTT. This codes for CASTPRGLTEAFF. Combining the CDR3 with reference TRBV7-9 and TRBJ1-1 gives the whole variable domain DTGVSQNPRHKITKRGQNVTFRCDPISEHNRLYWYRQTLGQGPEFLTYFQNEAQLEKSRLLSDRFSAERPKGSFSTLEIQRTEQGDSAMYLCASTPRGLTEAFFGQGTRLTVV.

This chain uses TRBV18 with TRBJ2-7, with 8 bases identical to TRBD1. The CDR3 loop spans 16 amino acids. CDR1 is KGHSH and CDR2 is LQKENI in the germline V gene. The trim removed 0 bases at V and 1 base at J, leaving 5 bases unmatched. This CDR3 reads CASSPPRQGPSYEQYF. The CDR3 DNA sequence: TGTGCCAGCTCACCACCTCGACAGGGGCCTTCCTACGAGCAGTACTTC.

The V and J genes are TRBV19 and TRBJ1-4; the match to TRBD1 covers 11 bases. CDR3 size: 17 residues. V dropped 6 bases and J dropped 3; count of bases not matched to a gene: 9. Looked up from germline, CDR1 is LNHDA and CDR2 is SQIVND (reference sequence). The CDR3 loop reads CASSPRDRGTSNEKLFF. For the CDR3, the DNA is TGTGCCAGTAGCCCCCGGGACAGGGGGACCTCTAATGAAAAACTGTTTTTT.

The rearrangement uses TRBV7-9 and TRBJ2-7; 10 nucleotides line up with TRBD1. Germline V CDR1 and CDR2: SEHNR, FQNEAQ (reference sequence). V shed 0 bases, J shed 6 bases, and the junction held 2 bases outside the gene matches. This CDR3 has 14 residues. The CDR3 reads CASSLAGQGSEQYF. CDR3 nucleotides: TGTGCCAGCAGCTTAGCGGGACAGGGGAGCGAGCAGTACTTC.

The rearrangement links TRBV15 to TRBJ2-7, with 7 positions matching TRBD1. The CDR3 is 16 amino acids. Germline V CDR1 and CDR2: LNHNV, YYDKDF (reference sequence). J lost 2 bases, V lost 1 base, and 8 bases had no gene match. CDR3 residues: CATSRAILGTAYEQYF. The CDR3 region has the DNA TGTGCCACCAGCAGAGCCATACTAGGGACAGCCTACGAGCAGTACTTC.

This chain uses TRBV11-3 with TRBJ2-5, with TRBD2 matching 14 bases. J gave up 1 base and V 4 bases, and 2 bases lay outside the gene matches. This CDR3 has 16 amino acids. Looked up from germline, CDR1 is SGHNT and CDR2 is YENEEA. The CDR3 DNA follows: TGTGCCAGCAGCTCCGGGACTAGCGGGGGCCAAGAGACCCAGTACTTC. Translation gives CASSSGTSGGQETQYF.

The chain employs TRBV6-5 and TRBJ2-6; D perhaps matches TRBD2 (6 bases). Deletions cut 7 bases from V and 0 bases from J, with 10 bases between. Germline CDR1 is MNHEY and CDR2 is SVGAGI. The CDR3 is 15 amino acids. As DNA, the CDR3 is TGTGCCAGCACCCGGGGGAGCTCTGGGGCCAACGTCCTGACTTTC. Its translation is CASTRGSSGANVLTF.

The chain couples TRBV7-2 to TRBJ2-3, with 9 bases that match TRBD2. The germline gives CDR1 SGHTA, CDR2 FQGNSA. The CDR3 consists of 15 residues. V was clipped by 5 bases and J by 1 base; unmatched bases: 4. CDR3 in amino acids: CASSAWTSGTDTQYF. CDR3 in DNA: TGTGCCAGCAGCGCCTGGACTAGCGGCACAGATACGCAGTATTTT.

The chain carries TRBV5-6 and TRBJ2-1; D ambiguous. The V gene's germline CDR1 is SGHDT and CDR2 YYEEEE. V lost 4 bases and J lost 5, with 10 bases in between. The CDR3 totals 13 residues. In DNA, the CDR3 is TGTGCCAGCAGCCCGCCCACCCACAATGAGCAGTTCTTC. It is translated as CASSPPTHNEQFF.

V gene TRBV7-9 combines with J gene TRBJ1-3; D is perhaps TRBD1 (6 bases). Looked up from germline, CDR1 is SEHNR and CDR2 is FQNEAQ (reference sequence). The CDR3 length is 16 residues. The V end lost 5 bases, the J end lost 2 bases, and 16 bases lay between the germline ends. Here the CDR3 reads CASSPGARLPGNTIYF. DNA of the CDR3: TGTGCCAGCAGCCCAGGGGCGCGGCTCCCTGGAAACACCATATATTTT.

The J gene is TRBJ2-7, the V gene TRBV7-2; D not resolved. CDR1 SGHTA and CDR2 FQGNSA come from the germline V gene. With 5 bases removed from V and 2 bases from J, the gap between germline ends came to 13 bases. CDR3 length equals 14 residues. CDR3 region: CASSTGLVPYEQYF. CDR3 DNA sequence: TGTGCCAGCAGCACCGGGTTGGTGCCCTACGAGCAGTACTTC.

This rearrangement joins TRBV25-1 to TRBJ2-7; 8 bases agree with TRBD2. The CDR3 contains 15 residues. V gave up 4 bases and J gave up 0 bases; unmatched junction bases: 5. CDR1 and CDR2 (germline): MGHDK, SYGVNS. Here the CDR3 DNA reads TGTGCCAGCAGTGCCTTTAGCGGGAACTCCTACGAGCAGTACTTC. This sequence encodes CASSAFSGNSYEQYF.

V gene TRBV18 combines with J gene TRBJ1-2; TRBD1 aligns across 11 bases. This CDR3 region has 16 residues. From germline, CDR1 is KGHSH and CDR2 LQKENI. Unmatched junction bases numbered 7, after V lost 2 bases and J lost 5 bases. The CDR3 nucleotides are TGTGCCAGCTCACCAATTGGACAGGGGGCAGTTTATGGCTACACCTTC. Translating gives CASSPIGQGAVYGYTF.